The 11 T cell receptor beta chains in this list originate from one sample, sequenced in a study of T cells after posttransplantation cyclophosphamide. Assay used: immunoSEQ multiplex PCR; TCRdb lists only in-frame clones, some missing. The record shows 30,000 to 40,000 clones for this sample, with no singletons present. The sequencing sample was made of PBMCs. Every receptor here comes from a man between 50 and 59 years old in good health, CMV-negative, and a related stem cell transplant donor.

This clone was picked up many times. The chain combines TRBV29-1 with TRBJ1-5; TRBD1 might be the D (5 bases). This CDR3 is 13 amino acids long. CDR1 is SQVTM and CDR2 is ANQGSEA in the germline V gene. V lost 7 bases and J 2 bases, leaving 12 bases between the germline ends. The CDR3 reads CSGKGICNQPQHF. In DNA form, the CDR3 reads TGCAGCGGAAAGGGGATTTGCAATCAGCCCCAGCATTTT. Full variable domain (missing parts from reference TRBV29-1 and TRBJ1-5): SAVISQKPSRDICQRGTSLTIQCQVDSQVTMMFWYRQQPGQSLTLIATANQGSEATYESGFVIDKFPISRPNLTFSTLTVSNMSPEDSSIYLCSGKGICNQPQHFGDGTRLSIL.

This clone has ten or more counts. The chain couples TRBV27 to TRBJ1-2, with D hard to call. This CDR3 comprises 15 residues. V was pared by 5 bases and J by 4 bases, with 17 bases between. CDR1 and CDR2 (germline): MNHEY, SMNVEV (reference sequence). The CDR3 spells CASSTRPQLGYGYTF. In DNA form, the CDR3 reads TGTGCCAGCAGTACCCGGCCACAGCTCGGCTATGGCTACACCTTC.

In its sample, this clone was seen many times. The genes are TRBV28 and TRBJ1-2, with 9 nucleotides matching TRBD1. V lost 1 base to trimming and J lost 2 bases; unmatched junction nucleotides: 8. The CDR3 sequence is 17 residues long. The germline V gene encodes CDR1 MDHEN and CDR2 SYDVKM. CDR3 loop: CASSLYPTGTGNYGYTF. The CDR3 bases are TGTGCCAGCAGTTTATACCCCACCGGGACAGGGAACTATGGCTACACCTTC.

Many counts were recorded for this clone. The chain joins TRBV6-1 to TRBJ1-4, with D possibly matching TRBD1 (6 bases). The CDR3 loop spans 15 amino acids. The V end lost 3 bases, the J end lost 5 bases, and 13 bases lay between the germline ends. The germline CDR1 and CDR2 sequences are MNHNS and SASEGT. The DNA for the CDR3 is TGTGCCAGCAGTGAGAATAACAGGGTGAATGAAAAACTGTTTTTT. Encoded protein: CASSENNRVNEKLFF.

This clone was seen only a few times. The rearrangement links TRBV11-2 to TRBJ2-5; D is unclear. Germline V gene lookup returns CDR1 SGHAT and CDR2 FQNNGV. V was clipped by 0 bases and J by 4 bases, with 15 bases between them. This CDR3 contains 16 residues. The DNA of the CDR3 is TGTGCCAGCAGCTTAGACTGGGTCATTGACTTAGAGACCCAGTACTTC. Protein product: CASSLDWVIDLETQYF.

The genes are TRBV14 and TRBJ2-5; TRBD2 matches at 8 bases. Germline values: CDR1 SGHDN, CDR2 FVKESK. The CDR3 has 14 residues. Trimming removed 4 bases from V and 7 bases from J; junction bases left unmatched: 8. This CDR3 is CASSRSGGPRTQYF. The CDR3 DNA is TGTGCCAGCAGCCGGTCGGGGGGGCCGCGGACCCAGTACTTC.

The rearrangement joins TRBV27 to TRBJ2-1; 10 bases match TRBD1. Germline V gives CDR1 MNHEY, CDR2 SMNVEV (reference sequence). The CDR3 covers 16 residues. The ends lost 1 base at V and 6 bases at J; junction bases unmatched: 6. CDR3 protein: CASSLYGTGVGNEQFF. The CDR3 DNA reads as TGTGCCAGCAGTTTATACGGGACAGGGGTGGGCAATGAGCAGTTCTTC.

This clone showed up many times. The chain joins TRBV6-6 to TRBJ2-7; a possible D gene is TRBD2 (6 bases). The CDR3 runs to 14 residues. Looked up from germline, CDR1 is MNHNY and CDR2 is SVGAGI (reference sequence). The ends were cut back, 7 bases at V and 4 bases at J, with 17 bases in the middle. The CDR3 DNA reads TGTGCCAGCACCAAGGAGGGGTCCTATTACGAGCAGTACTTC. It is translated as CASTKEGSYYEQYF.

Ten or more counts support this clone. V and J are TRBV7-2 and TRBJ1-2; unclear D gene. CDR3 size: 13 residues. Germline V lookup: CDR1 SGHTA, CDR2 FQGNSA. Trimming shortened V by 4 bases and J by 4 bases, and 10 bases separated the two germline ends. Here the CDR3 reads CASSSDSFYGYTF. In DNA, the CDR3 is TGTGCCAGCAGCTCCGACTCATTCTATGGCTACACCTTC. Drawing the rest from reference TRBV7-2 and TRBJ1-2, the complete variable domain is GAGVSQSPSNKVTEKGKDVELRCDPISGHTALYWYRQSLGQGLEFLIYFQGNSAPDKSGLPSDRFSAERTGGSVSTLTIQRTQQEDSAVYLCASSSDSFYGYTFGSGTRLTVV.

This clone was observed many times. This sequence joins TRBV7-3 and TRBJ2-7; TRBD2 matches at 8 bases. From germline, CDR1 is SGHTA and CDR2 FQGTGA. The CDR3 loop spans 15 amino acids. Losses at the gene ends were 5 bases for V and 4 bases for J; bases not matched to a gene: 10. The CDR3 DNA reads TGTGCCAGCAGCCCCCTCGCTAGCGGGTATTACGAGCAGTACTTC. This translates into CASSPLASGYYEQYF.

This clone was detected ten times or more. This chain joins TRBV7-2 and TRBJ2-7; TRBD2 aligns across 8 bases. V was pared by 2 bases and J by 4 bases, with 16 bases of the junction left unmatched. CDR1 is SGHTA, CDR2 FQGNSA, per germline. The length of the CDR3 is 18 residues. The CDR3 DNA sequence: TGTGCCAGCAGCTTACTGTCCAGCGGGGGCCTCGTACCTTACGAGCAGTACTTC. Translated, it gives CASSLLSSGGLVPYEQYF.